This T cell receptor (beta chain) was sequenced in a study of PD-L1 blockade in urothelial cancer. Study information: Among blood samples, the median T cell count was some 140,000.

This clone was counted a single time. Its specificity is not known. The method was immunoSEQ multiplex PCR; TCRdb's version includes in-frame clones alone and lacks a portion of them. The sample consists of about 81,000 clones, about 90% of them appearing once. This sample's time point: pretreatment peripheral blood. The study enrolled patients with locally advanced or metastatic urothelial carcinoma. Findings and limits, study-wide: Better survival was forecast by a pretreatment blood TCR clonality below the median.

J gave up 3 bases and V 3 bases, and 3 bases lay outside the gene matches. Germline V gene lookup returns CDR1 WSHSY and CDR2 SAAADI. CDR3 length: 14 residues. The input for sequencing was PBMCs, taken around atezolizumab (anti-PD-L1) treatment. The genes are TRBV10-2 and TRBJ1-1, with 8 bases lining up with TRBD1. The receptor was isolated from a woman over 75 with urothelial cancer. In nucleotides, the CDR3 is TGCGCCAGCAGTGATTCAGGGGGCCACACTGAAGCTTTCTTT. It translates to CASSDSGGHTEAFF.